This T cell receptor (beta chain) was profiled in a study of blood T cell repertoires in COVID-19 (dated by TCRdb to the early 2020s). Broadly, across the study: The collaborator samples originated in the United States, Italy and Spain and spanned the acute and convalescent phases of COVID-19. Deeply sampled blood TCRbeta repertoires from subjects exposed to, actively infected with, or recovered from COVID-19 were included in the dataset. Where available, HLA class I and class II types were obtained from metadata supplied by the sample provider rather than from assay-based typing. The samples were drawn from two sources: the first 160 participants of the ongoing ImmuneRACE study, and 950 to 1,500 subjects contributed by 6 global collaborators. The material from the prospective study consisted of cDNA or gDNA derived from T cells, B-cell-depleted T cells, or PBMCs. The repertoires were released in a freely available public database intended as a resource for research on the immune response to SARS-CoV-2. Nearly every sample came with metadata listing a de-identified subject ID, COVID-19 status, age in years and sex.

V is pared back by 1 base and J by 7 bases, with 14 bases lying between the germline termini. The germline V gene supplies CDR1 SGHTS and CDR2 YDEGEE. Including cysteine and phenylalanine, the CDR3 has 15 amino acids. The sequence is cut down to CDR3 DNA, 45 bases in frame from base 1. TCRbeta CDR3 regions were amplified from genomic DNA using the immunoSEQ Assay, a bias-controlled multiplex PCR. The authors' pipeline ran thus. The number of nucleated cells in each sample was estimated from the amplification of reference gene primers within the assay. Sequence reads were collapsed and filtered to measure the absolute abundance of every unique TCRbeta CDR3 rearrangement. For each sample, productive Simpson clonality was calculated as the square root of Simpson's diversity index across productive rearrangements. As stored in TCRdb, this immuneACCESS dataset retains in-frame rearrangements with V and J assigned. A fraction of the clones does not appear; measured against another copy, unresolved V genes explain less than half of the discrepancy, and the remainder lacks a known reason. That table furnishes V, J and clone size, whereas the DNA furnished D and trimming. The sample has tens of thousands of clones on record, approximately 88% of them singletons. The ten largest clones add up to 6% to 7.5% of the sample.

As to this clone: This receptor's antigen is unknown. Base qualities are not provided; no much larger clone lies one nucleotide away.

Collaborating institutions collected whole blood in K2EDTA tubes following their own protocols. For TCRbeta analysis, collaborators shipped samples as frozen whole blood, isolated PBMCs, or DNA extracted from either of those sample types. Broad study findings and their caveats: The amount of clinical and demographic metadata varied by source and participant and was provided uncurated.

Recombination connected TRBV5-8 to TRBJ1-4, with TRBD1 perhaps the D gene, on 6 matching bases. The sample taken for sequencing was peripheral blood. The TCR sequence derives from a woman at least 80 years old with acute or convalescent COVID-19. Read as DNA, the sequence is TGTGCCAGCAGCTTGTTAACAGGGAAGAGTGAAAAACTGTTTTTT. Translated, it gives CASSLLTGKSEKLFF.